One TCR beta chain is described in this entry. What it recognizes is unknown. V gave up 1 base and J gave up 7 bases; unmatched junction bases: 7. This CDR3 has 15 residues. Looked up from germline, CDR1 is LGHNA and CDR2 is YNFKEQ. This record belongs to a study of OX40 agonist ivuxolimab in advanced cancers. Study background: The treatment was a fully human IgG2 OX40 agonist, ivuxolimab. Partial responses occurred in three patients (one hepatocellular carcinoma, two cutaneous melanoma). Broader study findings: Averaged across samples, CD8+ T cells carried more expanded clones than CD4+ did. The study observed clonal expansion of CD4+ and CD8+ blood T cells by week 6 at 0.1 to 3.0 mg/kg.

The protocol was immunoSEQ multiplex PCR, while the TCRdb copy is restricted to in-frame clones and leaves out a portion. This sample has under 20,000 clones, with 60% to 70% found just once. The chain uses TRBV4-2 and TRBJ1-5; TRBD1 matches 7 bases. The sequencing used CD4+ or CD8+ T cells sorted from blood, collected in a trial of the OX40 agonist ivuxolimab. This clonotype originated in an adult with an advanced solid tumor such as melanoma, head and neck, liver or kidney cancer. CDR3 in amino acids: CASSQALGGVQPQHF. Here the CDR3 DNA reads TGTGCCAGCAGCCAAGCGCTAGGGGGCGTGCAGCCCCAGCATTTT.